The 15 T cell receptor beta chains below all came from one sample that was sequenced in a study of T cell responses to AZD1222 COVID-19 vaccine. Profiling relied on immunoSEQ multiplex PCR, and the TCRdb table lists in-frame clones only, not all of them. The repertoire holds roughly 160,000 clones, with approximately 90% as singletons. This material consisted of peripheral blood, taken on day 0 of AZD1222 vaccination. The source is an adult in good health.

The CDR3 protein is CASSYSTVYNEQFF. In nucleotides, the CDR3 is TGTGCCAGCAGTTACTCTACGGTCTACAATGAGCAGTTCTTC. The chain carries TRBV6-2 or TRBV6-3 and TRBJ2-1; D not resolved. The length of the CDR3 is 14 residues. The germline V gene has CDR1 MNHEY and CDR2 SVGEGT. V lost 0 bases, J lost 3 bases, and 6 bases lay in between.

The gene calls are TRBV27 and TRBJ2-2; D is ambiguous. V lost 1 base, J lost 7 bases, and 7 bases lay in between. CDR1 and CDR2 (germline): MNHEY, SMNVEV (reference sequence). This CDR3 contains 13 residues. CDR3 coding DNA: TGTGCCAGCAGTTTATTAGAGGTCGGGGAGCTGTTTTTT. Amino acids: CASSLLEVGELFF.

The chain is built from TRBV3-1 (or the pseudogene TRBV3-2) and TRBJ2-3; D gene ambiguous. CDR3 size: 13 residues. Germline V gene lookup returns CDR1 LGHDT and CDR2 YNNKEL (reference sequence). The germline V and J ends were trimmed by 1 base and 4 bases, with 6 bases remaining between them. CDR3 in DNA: TGTGCCAGCAGCCAAGTTAGAGCAGATACGCAGTATTTT. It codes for CASSQVRADTQYF.

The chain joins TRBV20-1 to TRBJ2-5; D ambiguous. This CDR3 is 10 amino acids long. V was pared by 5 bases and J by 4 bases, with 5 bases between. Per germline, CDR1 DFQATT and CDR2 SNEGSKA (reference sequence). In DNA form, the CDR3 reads TGCAGTGCTTTCGTAGAGACCCAGTACTTC. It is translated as CSAFVETQYF.

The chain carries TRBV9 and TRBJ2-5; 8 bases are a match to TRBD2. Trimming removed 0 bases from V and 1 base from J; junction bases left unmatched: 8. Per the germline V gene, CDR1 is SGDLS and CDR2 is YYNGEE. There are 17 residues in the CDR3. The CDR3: CASSVAGAGGLQETQYF. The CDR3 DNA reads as TGTGCCAGCAGCGTAGCTGGCGCGGGGGGCCTCCAAGAGACCCAGTACTTC.

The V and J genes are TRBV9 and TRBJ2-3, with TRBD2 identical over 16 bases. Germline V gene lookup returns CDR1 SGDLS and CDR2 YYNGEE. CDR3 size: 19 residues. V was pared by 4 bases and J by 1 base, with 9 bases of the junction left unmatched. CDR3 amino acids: CASSSTPGLAGGRTDTQYF. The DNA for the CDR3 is TGTGCCAGCAGCTCCACTCCGGGACTAGCGGGGGGGCGCACAGATACGCAGTATTTT.

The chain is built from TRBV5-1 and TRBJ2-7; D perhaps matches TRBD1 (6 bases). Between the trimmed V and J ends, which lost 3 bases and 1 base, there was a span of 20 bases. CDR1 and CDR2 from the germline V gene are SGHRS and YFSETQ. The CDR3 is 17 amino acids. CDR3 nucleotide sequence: TGCGCCAGCAGCTCAATACTACAGGGTTTTTATTCCTACGAGCAGTACGTC. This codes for CASSSILQGFYSYEQYV.

This CDR3 is CASGFDHNEQFF. DNA for the CDR3: TGTGCTAGTGGCTTTGATCACAATGAGCAGTTCTTC. J is TRBJ2-1 and V is TRBV12-5; no clear D gene. This CDR3 is 12 amino acids long. Per the germline V gene, CDR1 is LGHNT and CDR2 is FRNRAP. V shed 6 bases and J shed 5 bases, with 8 bases lying between them.

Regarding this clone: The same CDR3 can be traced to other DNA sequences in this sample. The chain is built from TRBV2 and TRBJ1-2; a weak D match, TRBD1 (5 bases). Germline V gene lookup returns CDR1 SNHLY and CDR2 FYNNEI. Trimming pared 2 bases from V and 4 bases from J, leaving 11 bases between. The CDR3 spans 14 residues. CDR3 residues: CASSESRRAYGYTF. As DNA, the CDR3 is TGTGCCAGCAGTGAATCCCGCAGGGCCTATGGCTACACCTTC.

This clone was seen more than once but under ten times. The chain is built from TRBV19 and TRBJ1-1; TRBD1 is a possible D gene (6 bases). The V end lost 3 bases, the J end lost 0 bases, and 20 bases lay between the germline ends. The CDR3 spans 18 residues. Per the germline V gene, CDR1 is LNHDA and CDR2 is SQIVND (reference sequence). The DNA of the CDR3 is TGTGCCAGTAGTATGGCCGGTGGGGGCTCTTGGGTGAACACTGAAGCTTTCTTT. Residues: CASSMAGGGSWVNTEAFF. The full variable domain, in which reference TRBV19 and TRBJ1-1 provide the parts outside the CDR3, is DGGITQSPKYLFRKEGQNVTLSCEQNLNHDAMYWYRQDPGQGLRLIYYSQIVNDFQKGDIAEGYSVSREKKESFPLTVTSAQKNPTAFYLCASSMAGGGSWVNTEAFFGQGTRLTVV.

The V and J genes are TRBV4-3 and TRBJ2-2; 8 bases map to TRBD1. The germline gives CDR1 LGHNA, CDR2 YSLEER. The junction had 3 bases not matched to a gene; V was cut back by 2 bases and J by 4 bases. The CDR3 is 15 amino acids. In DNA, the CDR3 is TGCGCCAGCAGCCAAATCCAGGGGGCCACCGGGGAGCTGTTTTTT. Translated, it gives CASSQIQGATGELFF.

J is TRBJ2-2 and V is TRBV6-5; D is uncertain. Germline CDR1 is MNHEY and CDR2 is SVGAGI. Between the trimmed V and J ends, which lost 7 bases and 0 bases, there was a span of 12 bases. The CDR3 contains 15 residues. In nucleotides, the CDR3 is TGTGCCAGCAAGGTCGGCCTCCCGAACACCGGGGAGCTGTTTTTT. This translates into CASKVGLPNTGELFF.

CDR3 residues: CASSPMAGVEAFF. CDR3 in DNA: TGTGCCAGCAGCCCTATGGCAGGCGTCGAAGCTTTCTTT. The J gene is TRBJ1-1, the V gene TRBV7-2; unclear D gene. The CDR3 loop spans 13 amino acids. Trimming stripped 5 bases from V and 8 bases from J, with 15 bases between. Germline-derived CDR1 and CDR2 are SGHTA and FQGNSA.

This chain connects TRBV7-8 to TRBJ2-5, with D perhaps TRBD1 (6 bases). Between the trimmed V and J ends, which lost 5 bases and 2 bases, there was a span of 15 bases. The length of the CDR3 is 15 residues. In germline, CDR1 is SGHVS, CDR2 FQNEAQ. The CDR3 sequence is CASSVKTGTQETQYF. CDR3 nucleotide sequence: TGTGCCAGCAGCGTAAAAACCGGGACACAAGAGACCCAGTACTTC.

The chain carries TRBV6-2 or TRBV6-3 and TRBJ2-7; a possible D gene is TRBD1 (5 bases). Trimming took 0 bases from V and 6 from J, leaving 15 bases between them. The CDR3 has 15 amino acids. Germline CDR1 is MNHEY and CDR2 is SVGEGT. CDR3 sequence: CASSYSIFRVGEQYF. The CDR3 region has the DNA TGTGCCAGCAGTTACTCGATCTTCAGGGTTGGCGAGCAGTACTTC.